Following are 10 T cell receptor beta chains from one sample sequenced in a study of cytomegalovirus exposure and HLA in healthy donors (dated by TCRdb to about 2017). Libraries were constructed by the immunoSEQ multiplex PCR assay. TCRdb carries this immuneACCESS record with in-frame sequences only. Its versions omit some clonotypes, under half of them owing to an unresolved V gene in the studies checked, with the rest unexplained. This sample has some 170,000 clones in its table, and around 87% of those were observed once. The ten largest make up about 1.5% of the sample. The sample taken for sequencing was PBMCs. These receptors came from a woman in her thirties in good health and CMV-seronegative.

This rearrangement joins TRBV15 to TRBJ2-1; 8 positions match TRBD1. The CDR3 is 16 residues long. V gave up 5 bases and J gave up 4 bases; unmatched junction bases: 10. CDR1 LNHNV and CDR2 YYDKDF come from the germline V gene (reference sequence). The CDR3 is CATSVLGTGGYNEQFF. In nucleotides, the CDR3 is TGTGCCACCAGCGTGCTCGGGACAGGAGGATACAATGAGCAGTTCTTC.

The chain couples TRBV13 to TRBJ2-7; D gene uncertain. Germline assignment: CDR1 PRHDT and CDR2 FYEKMQ (reference sequence). The V gene lost 2 bases and the J gene lost 0 bases, with 8 bases spanning the gap. The CDR3 runs 14 residues. CDR3 DNA sequence: TGTGCCAGCAGCTTATTCAGGCGCTCCTACGAGCAGTACTTC. Translating it yields CASSLFRRSYEQYF.

The gene calls are TRBV19 and TRBJ2-7, with D possibly matching TRBD2 (6 bases). This CDR3 is built from 13 residues. The germline V and J ends were trimmed by 6 bases and 2 bases, with 11 bases remaining between them. Germline CDR1 is LNHDA and CDR2 is SQIVND (reference sequence). This chain's CDR3 is CASRTPGAYEQYF. In DNA form, the CDR3 reads TGTGCCAGTAGGACCCCGGGGGCCTACGAGCAGTACTTC.

J is TRBJ2-6 and V is TRBV7-9, with D perhaps TRBD1 (6 bases). The V end lost 6 bases, the J end lost 1 base, and 13 bases lay between the germline ends. The CDR3 is made up of 16 amino acids. Germline CDR1 is SEHNR and CDR2 is FQNEAQ (reference sequence). CDR3 region: CASRPITGSGANVLTF. Here the CDR3 DNA reads TGTGCCAGCAGACCTATAACAGGGTCTGGGGCCAACGTCCTGACTTTC.

This clone was counted between two and nine times. The V and J genes are TRBV6-5 and TRBJ1-2, with 10 nucleotides matching TRBD1. The CDR3 totals 14 residues. V shed 5 bases and J 5 bases; nucleotides not matched to a gene: 5. Germline lookup yields CDR1 MNHEY and CDR2 SVGAGI. The CDR3 loop reads CASSSRDRGYGYTF. CDR3 DNA: TGTGCCAGCAGTAGCCGGGACAGGGGATATGGCTACACCTTC.

This clone was recorded once. The genes are TRBV29-1 and TRBJ2-7, with 11 bases aligning to TRBD1. With 7 bases clipped from V and 3 bases from J, the junction kept 5 bases outside the gene matches. Germline lookup yields CDR1 SQVTM and CDR2 ANQGSEA. The CDR3 spans 13 residues. The CDR3 region has the DNA TGCAGCGGCGGACAGGGGGCGAGCTACGAGCAGTACTTC. As protein: CSGGQGASYEQYF.

The sample holds many counts of this clone. This sequence joins TRBV2 and TRBJ1-2, with D unclear. Germline V lookup: CDR1 SNHLY, CDR2 FYNNEI. Trimming removed 4 bases at V and 7 bases at J, with 10 bases between. This CDR3 region has 12 residues. In nucleotides, the CDR3 is TGTGCCAGCAGTGGAGATATTCGTGGCTACACCTTC. It encodes CASSGDIRGYTF.

This chain links TRBV2 with TRBJ2-1, with D unresolved. Germline CDR1 reads SNHLY; CDR2 reads FYNNEI. Trimming took off 3 bases at V and 8 bases at J, with 17 bases between the two ends. This CDR3 contains 15 residues. CDR3 bases: TGTGCCAGCAGTGATGCCTCACGGGTTCGGGATGAGCAGTTCTTC. Translation: CASSDASRVRDEQFF. The variable domain in full, with the rest retrieved from reference TRBV2 and TRBJ2-1, is EPEVTQTPSHQVTQMGQEVILRCVPISNHLYFYWYRQILGQKVEFLVSFYNNEISEKSEIFDDQFSVERPDGSNFTLKIRSTKLEDSAMYFCASSDASRVRDEQFFGPGTRLTVL.

This clone was observed once. The rearrangement joins TRBV15 to TRBJ2-5; 9 bases match TRBD1. The CDR3 spans 18 residues. CDR1 is LNHNV, CDR2 YYDKDF, per germline (reference sequence). V was clipped by 0 bases and J by 5 bases; unmatched bases: 13. CDR3 in amino acids: CATSREESDRGEGETQYF. CDR3 DNA sequence: TGTGCCACCAGCAGAGAAGAATCGGACAGGGGAGAGGGTGAGACCCAGTACTTC.

The chain recombines TRBV5-1 with TRBJ1-5; D might be TRBD1 (5 bases). This CDR3 spans 15 amino acids. Per the germline V gene, CDR1 is SGHRS and CDR2 is YFSETQ. Trimming removed 0 bases at V and 2 bases at J, with 9 bases between. CDR3 amino acids: CASSLAGGGNQPQHF. The CDR3 DNA reads TGCGCCAGCAGCTTGGCCGGGGGAGGCAATCAGCCCCAGCATTTT.